The 16 T cell receptor beta chains below come from one sample, sequenced in a study of beta chain features in type 1 diabetes. Study-wide findings and caveats: Moderate but significant shortening of TCRB CDR3s was recorded in all four CD4+ subsets from Type 1 diabetes patients.

No antigen is known for these receptors. Expressed TCRB transcripts were sequenced because the isolated RNA had all been reverse transcribed beforehand. The method was immunoSEQ multiplex PCR; TCRdb's version includes in-frame clones alone and lacks a portion of them. The sample carries 130,000 to 150,000 clones, about 13% recorded once. The sequencing sample was made of central memory CD4+ T cells from blood. The receptors originated from a man younger than 35 with type 1 diabetes.

This clone was recorded a few times. The rearrangement links TRBV28 to TRBJ1-5; D uncertain. This CDR3 is built from 12 residues. Trimming cost V 6 bases and J 1 base, with 4 bases left between them. Germline CDR1 is MDHEN and CDR2 is SYDVKM. The CDR3 nucleotides read TGTGCCAGCAGGGTGAGCAATCAGCCCCAGCATTTT. This encodes CASRVSNQPQHF.

This clone was detected a few times. J is TRBJ2-7 and V is TRBV27; D might be TRBD1 (6 bases). The V gene lost 6 bases and the J gene lost 5 bases, with 20 bases spanning the gap. Germline V gene sequence: CDR1 MNHEY, CDR2 SMNVEV (reference sequence). This CDR3 is 15 amino acids long. Here the CDR3 reads CASRPSGHVSHEQYF. CDR3 nucleotide sequence: TGTGCCAGCAGGCCCTCGGGACATGTGTCCCACGAGCAGTACTTC.

This chain connects TRBV6-6 to TRBJ1-1; 8 bases align to TRBD1. CDR1 is MNHNY, CDR2 SVGAGI, per germline (reference sequence). This CDR3 region has 11 residues. The trim removed 4 bases at V and 10 bases at J, leaving 2 bases unmatched. The CDR3 loop is CASSWTGIAFF. The CDR3 nucleotides read TGTGCCAGCAGTTGGACAGGGATAGCTTTCTTT.

CDR3 coding DNA: TGTGCTAGTGGTCCGGGGGCGCGAAATCAGCCCCAGCATTTT. It yields the protein CASGPGARNQPQHF. The chain combines TRBV12-5 with TRBJ1-5; D is perhaps TRBD1 (6 bases). Germline V gene data show CDR1 as LGHNT and CDR2 as FRNRAP. Trimming stripped 5 bases from V and 4 bases from J, with 12 bases between. The CDR3 contains 14 residues.

The gene calls are TRBV4-2 and TRBJ1-6; D might be TRBD1 (6 bases). V was trimmed by 3 bases and J by 5 bases, leaving 20 bases between them. This CDR3 is built from 18 residues. CDR1 and CDR2 (germline): LGHNA, YNFKEQ. The CDR3 here is CASSQNGEGSGDNSPLHF. The CDR3 nucleotides read TGTGCCAGCAGCCAGAACGGAGAGGGCTCAGGGGATAATTCACCCCTCCACTTT.

This clone was seen repeatedly, ten times or more. The V gene is TRBV30, the J gene TRBJ1-6, with a weak D call TRBD1 (6 bases). V shed 3 bases and J shed 8 bases, with 11 bases lying between them. There are 13 residues in the CDR3. Germline lookup yields CDR1 GTSNPN and CDR2 SVGIG (reference sequence). The CDR3 DNA reads TGTGCCTGGAGAATTAACAGGGATTCACCCCTCCACTTT. Its translation: CAWRINRDSPLHF. Combining the CDR3 with reference TRBV30 and TRBJ1-6 gives the whole variable domain SQTIHQWPATLVQPVGSPLSLECTVEGTSNPNLYWYRQAAGRGLQLLFYSVGIGQISSEVPQNLSASRPQDRQFILSSKKLLLSDSGFYLCAWRINRDSPLHFGNGTRLTVT.

The gene calls are TRBV7-2 and TRBJ1-2; D is unresolved. V was shortened by 5 bases and J by 8 bases, with 15 bases between the two germline ends. The CDR3 spans 13 residues. CDR1 and CDR2 from the germline V gene are SGHTA and FQGNSA. The CDR3 DNA reads TGTGCCAGCAGCCGTCCCGGTTTCGAAGGCTACACCTTC. This translates into CASSRPGFEGYTF.

This clone was counted only a few times. V and J are TRBV5-1 and TRBJ2-5; 12 bases line up with TRBD1. The CDR3 has 16 residues. J gave up 4 bases and V 0 bases, and 4 bases lay outside the gene matches. CDR1 and CDR2 from the germline V gene are SGHRS and YFSETQ. CDR3 sequence (DNA): TGCGCCAGCAGCTTGGCAGGGACAGGGGGCACAGAGACCCAGTACTTC. Its translation is CASSLAGTGGTETQYF.

This clone was seen a handful of times. Other DNA variants within this sample encode the same CDR3. The chain links TRBV18 to TRBJ2-3, with 7 bases fitting TRBD2. V trimming: 2 bases; J trimming: 4 bases; junction bases outside the gene matches: 0. CDR1 KGHSH and CDR2 LQKENI come from the germline V gene. This CDR3 is 13 amino acids long. The CDR3: CASSPGRADTQYF. As DNA, the CDR3 is TGTGCCAGCTCACCAGGGAGGGCAGATACGCAGTATTTT.

This clone was detected only a few times. The rearrangement joins TRBV7-2 to TRBJ2-2; the match to TRBD2 covers 7 bases. From germline, CDR1 is SGHTA and CDR2 FQGNSA. This CDR3 is 14 amino acids long. V shed 11 bases and J 1 base; nucleotides not matched to a gene: 7. The CDR3, as DNA: TGTGCCGAAGGGGCTAGCGGGAACACCGGGGAGCTGTTTTTT. Its protein is CAEGASGNTGELFF.

DNA for the CDR3: TGCGCCAGCAGCTTGGAGTATCGGTCACCCCTCCACTTT. Protein: CASSLEYRSPLHF. This chain uses TRBV5-1 with TRBJ1-6; D call uncertain. V shed 0 bases and J shed 10 bases, with 8 bases lying between them. The CDR3 has 13 residues. Germline V gene data show CDR1 as SGHRS and CDR2 as YFSETQ.

This clone was detected many times. The chain combines TRBV4-1 with TRBJ2-1; the D is unclear. Germline V gene lookup returns CDR1 MGHRA and CDR2 YSYEKL. V dropped 2 bases and J dropped 0 bases, with 11 bases sitting between them. The CDR3 is made up of 16 amino acids. This CDR3 reads CASSQLDLTSYNEQFF. As DNA, the CDR3 is TGCGCCAGCAGCCAATTGGACCTTACCTCCTACAATGAGCAGTTCTTC.

The chain links TRBV6-1 to TRBJ2-4; possibly TRBD1 for D (5 bases). From germline, CDR1 is MNHNS and CDR2 SASEGT. V gave up 7 bases and J gave up 8 bases, with 18 bases separating them. The CDR3 runs to 14 residues. The chain's CDR3 is CASNGHRIRDIQYF. Here the CDR3 DNA reads TGTGCCAGCAATGGACATAGGATTCGAGACATTCAGTACTTC.

This clone was counted between two and nine times. The CDR3 coding sequence is TGTGCCTGGAGTGTAGCCCACGCTCCGGCCCCAGGAGAAGGCTACACCTTC. It encodes CAWSVAHAPAPGEGYTF. This chain uses TRBV30 with TRBJ1-2; D ambiguous. Germline loops: CDR1 GTSNPN, CDR2 SVGIG (reference sequence). Trimming removed 0 bases at V and 8 bases at J, with 25 bases between. CDR3 size: 17 residues.

This chain links TRBV25-1 with TRBJ1-2, with unresolved D. CDR3 length: 15 amino acids. Germline CDR1 reads MGHDK; CDR2 reads SYGVNS. Trimming shortened V by 4 bases and J by 4 bases, and 16 bases separated the two germline ends. CDR3 nucleotides: TGTGCCAGCAGTGTGGGAGCGTACCCAATCTATGGCTACACCTTC. Translated: CASSVGAYPIYGYTF.

V and J are TRBV9 and TRBJ2-3; D gene ambiguous. Germline CDR1 reads SGDLS; CDR2 reads YYNGEE. The CDR3 is 15 residues long. Trimming stripped 3 bases from V and 1 base from J, with 12 bases between. CDR3 residues: CASSAFGSGTDTQYF. The CDR3 nucleotides are TGTGCCAGCAGCGCCTTCGGCAGTGGCACAGATACGCAGTATTTT. Combining the CDR3 with reference TRBV9 and TRBJ2-3 gives the whole variable domain DSGVTQTPKHLITATGQRVTLRCSPRSGDLSVYWYQQSLDQGLQFLIQYYNGEERAKGNILERFSAQQFPDLHSELNLSSLELGDSALYFCASSAFGSGTDTQYFGPGTRLTVL.